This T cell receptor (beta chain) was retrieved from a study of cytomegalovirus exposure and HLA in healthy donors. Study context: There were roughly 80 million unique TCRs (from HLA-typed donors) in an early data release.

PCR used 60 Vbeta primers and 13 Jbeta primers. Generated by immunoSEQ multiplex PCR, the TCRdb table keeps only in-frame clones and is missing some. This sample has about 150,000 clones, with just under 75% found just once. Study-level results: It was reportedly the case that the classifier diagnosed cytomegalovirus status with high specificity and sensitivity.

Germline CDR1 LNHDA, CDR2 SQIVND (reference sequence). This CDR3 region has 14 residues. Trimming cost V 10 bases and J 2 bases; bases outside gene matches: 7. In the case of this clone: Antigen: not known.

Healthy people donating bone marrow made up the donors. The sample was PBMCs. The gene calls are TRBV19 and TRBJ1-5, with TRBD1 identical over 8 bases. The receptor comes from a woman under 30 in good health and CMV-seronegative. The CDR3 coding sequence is TGTGCCATATCGGACAGGGAGGGCAATCAGCCCCAGCATTTT. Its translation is CAISDREGNQPQHF.